This TCR beta chain was sequenced during a study of blood T cells in healthy people across ages. General observations from the study: It was held that the diversity estimates obtained from one million T cells were underestimates.

Through a sample-barcoded 5' primer and a J-beta primer mix, a second PCR was run for 7 to 11 cycles. TCRdb called the 5' RACE reads again in MiXCR, with one record for every CDR3 protein. This table has roughly 1,500,000 distinct CDR3 sequences, around 39% appearing once. Details on this clonotype: No antigen is known for it.

V lost 4 bases and J lost 0, with 22 bases in between. CDR1 is MGHRA and CDR2 is YSYEKL in the germline V gene. This CDR3 contains 20 residues. The sample was blood. The source of this sequence is a woman under 30 in good health. This chain joins TRBV4-1 and TRBJ2-6; perhaps TRBD1 as D (6 bases). As DNA, the CDR3 is TGCGCCAGCAGCCCCCCTGGGATGGCAGGGGCGAGCTCTGGGGCCAACGTCCTGACTTTC. Translated: CASSPPGMAGASSGANVLTF.